This note documents a single TCR beta chain sequence. This entry is derived from a study of T cell changes during pregnancy in multiple sclerosis. Some clones are missing from TCRdb's copy, which holds only in-frame ones; the method was immunoSEQ multiplex PCR. The repertoire holds about 51,000 clones, with less than 95% as singletons. The CDR3 extends over 15 amino acids. Germline V gene data show CDR1 as MGHRA and CDR2 as YSYEKL. V shed 5 bases, J shed 6 bases, and the junction held 11 bases outside the gene matches. The clonotype comes from a female donor with multiple sclerosis, enrolled in a pregnancy study. The starting material was CD8+ T cells from peripheral blood mononuclear cells, obtained in the second trimester of pregnancy. The V and J genes are TRBV4-1 and TRBJ2-3; 7 nucleotides line up with TRBD1. The CDR3 protein is CASSGRDSVVDTQYF. CDR3 in DNA: TGCGCCAGCAGCGGCCGGGACAGTGTAGTTGATACGCAGTATTTT.